This TCR beta chain was found in a study of blood T cells in healthy people across ages. From germline, CDR1 is SQVTM and CDR2 ANQGSEA. The CDR3 has 14 amino acids. The V gene lost 7 bases and the J gene lost 1 base, with 16 bases spanning the gap. The second PCR ran roughly 6 to 11 cycles with a sample-barcoded 5' primer and J-beta primers. TCRdb analysed the 5' RACE reads with MiXCR anew, one entry per CDR3 protein. The sample shows roughly 1,100,000 distinct CDR3 sequences, under 30% of them seen only once. This clonotype has just a few counts. A further study also used this sample, focusing on T cells of mothers and their children. That investigation notes: Using the M1S primer, the second PCR added sample barcodes along with 2-4 random nucleotides.

The gene calls are TRBV29-1 and TRBJ1-2; tentatively, D is TRBD1 (6 bases). The source is a girl aged 2 to 9 in good health. The sequenced sample was blood. CDR3 in amino acids: CSARGGRFNYGYTF. CDR3 in DNA: TGCAGCGCCCGGGGGGGGCGATTTAACTATGGCTACACCTTC.